Listed below are T cell receptor beta chains from one sample, sequenced in a study of blood T cells in healthy people across ages. TCRdb ran MiXCR on the 5' RACE reads and lists one entry per CDR3 protein. The data show over 1,200,000 distinct CDR3 sequences, around 55% seen once. The sequencing sample was made of blood. The receptors were sampled from a man aged 18 to 30 in good health. CDR3s include the opening cysteine and the closing phenylalanine or tryptophan. A D gene is named only where the DNA matches it firmly. Clone size is given for some rows only: seen once, a few or many times, or a class if the clone is expanded.

d_gene | j_gene | abundance | v_gene | CDR3nt | CDR3aa
- | TRBJ2-3 | - | TRBV29-1 | TGCAGCCCAGCAACGCTCACAGATACGCAGTATTTT | CSPATLTDTQYF
TRBD1 | TRBJ2-4 | - | TRBV7-2 | TGTGCCAGCAGCTCCGGACAGGACCTAGCCAAAAACATTCAGTACTTC | CASSSGQDLAKNIQYF
TRBD2 | TRBJ2-3 | few | TRBV20-1 | TGCAGTGCTAAGACTAGCGGGGGCACAGATACGCAGTATTTT | CSAKTSGGTDTQYF
TRBD1 | TRBJ1-1 | - | TRBV7-9 | TGTGCCAGCAGCTTAACGGGACAGGGGTACACTGAAGCTTTCTTT | CASSLTGQGYTEAFF
TRBD1 | TRBJ1-2 | - | TRBV12-3/TRBV12-4 | TGTGCCAGCAGTTTAAGGGACAGTTTCTATGGCTACACCTTC | CASSLRDSFYGYTF
- | TRBJ2-6 | - | TRBV5-1 | TGCGCCAGCAGCTTGGACAGTAAATCCTCTGGGGCCAACGTCCTGACTTTC | CASSLDSKSSGANVLTF
- | TRBJ1-6 | few | TRBV14 | TGTGCCAGCAGCCAGCTCTACAGCTCACCCCTCCACTTT | CASSQLYSSPLHF
- | TRBJ2-7 | few | TRBV20-1 | TGCAGTGCATACCGGACAGCCCTACTCGAGCAGTACTTC | CSAYRTALLEQYF
- | TRBJ2-7 | - | TRBV12-3/TRBV12-4 | TGTGCCAGCAGTTTAGGGGGCGGGGAGAGCTCCTACGAGCAGTACTTC | CASSLGGGESSYEQYF
- | TRBJ1-2 | - | TRBV20-1 | TGCAGTGTCCTCCGGACAGAGAAAGACTATGGCTACACCTTC | CSVLRTEKDYGYTF
- | TRBJ2-4 | few | TRBV9 | TGTGCCAGCAGCCCCCGGTGGAGGCTAGCCAAAAACATTCAGTACTTC | CASSPRWRLAKNIQYF
- | TRBJ1-5 | - | TRBV25-1 | TGTGCCAGCAGTGAATATTGGGGGGCCCAGCCCCAGCATTTT | CASSEYWGAQPQHF
TRBD2 | TRBJ2-4 | few | TRBV15 | TGTGCCACCAGCTCGGGGGGAGCCAGCCAAGCCAAAAACATTCAGTACTTC | CATSSGGASQAKNIQYF
TRBD2 | TRBJ2-7 | - | TRBV9 | TGTGCCAGCAGCGTAGGAGGCGGGGGGGACGAGCAGTACTTC | CASSVGGGGDEQYF
- | TRBJ1-2 | - | TRBV20-1 | TGCAGTGCAAGACAGTGGAGTTCGGGGTTAGGCTACACCTTC | CSARQWSSGLGYTF
TRBD1 | TRBJ1-1 | - | TRBV15 | TGTGCCACCAGCAGGCGCAGGGACAGTGAAGCTTTCTTT | CATSRRRDSEAFF
TRBD1 | TRBJ1-2 | - | TRBV20-1 | TGCAGTGCGCCTAGCGCGGGACAGGGATATAACTATGGCTACACCTTC | CSAPSAGQGYNYGYTF
- | TRBJ2-5 | - | TRBV2 | TGTGCCAACCTTAAAGACAGGACGGAGACCCAGTACTTC | CANLKDRTETQYF
- | TRBJ1-2 | - | TRBV18 | TGTGCCAGCTCACCAAGTGCAGGGAACTATGGCTACACCTTC | CASSPSAGNYGYTF
- | TRBJ2-3 | - | TRBV28 | TGTGCCAGCAGTTTAGGCCTCGGTTCGGTCAGCACAGATACGCAGTATTTT | CASSLGLGSVSTDTQYF
- | TRBJ2-3 | - | TRBV24-1 | TGTGCCATGAGAGCGGGCGGCACAGATACGCAGTATTTT | CAMRAGGTDTQYF
TRBD2 | TRBJ2-3 | - | TRBV20-1 | TGCAGTGCTAGTAGAGCGGGGGGCCTTGGAGATACGCAGTATTTT | CSASRAGGLGDTQYF
TRBD1 | TRBJ1-1 | - | TRBV6-5 | TGTGCCAGCAGTGACAGGGCAGTGACTTTCTTT | CASSDRAVTFF
- | TRBJ2-7 | few | TRBV6-1 | TGTGCCAGCGGAATTCCGAAGGAGCAGTACTTC | CASGIPKEQYF
- | TRBJ1-1 | - | TRBV10-3 | TGTGCCATCAGTGATACAGCGAACACTGAAGCTTTCTTT | CAISDTANTEAFF
- | TRBJ1-4 | few | TRBV11-2 | TGTGCCAGCAGCTTAGTTTATGAAAAACTGTTTTTT | CASSLVYEKLFF
TRBD2 | TRBJ2-1 | - | TRBV5-1 | TGCGCCAGCAGCTTGGCGGTTTTCCAGCGGGGGGCCCGCTCCTACAATGAGCAGTTCTTC | CASSLAVFQRGARSYNEQFF
TRBD1 | TRBJ1-5 | - | TRBV2 | TGTGCCAGCTCACACAGGGGGACTAGCAATCAGCCCCAGCATTTT | CASSHRGTSNQPQHF